This T cell receptor (beta chain) was profiled in a study of cytomegalovirus exposure and HLA in healthy donors. Across the whole study: The roughly 120 validation repertoires used the same platform as the roughly 610 first-cohort repertoires, a later analysis reported.

Sequencing used immunoSEQ multiplex PCR; TCRdb keeps in-frame clones, though not all of them. In the table there are more than 300,000 clones, roughly 89% of which are singletons. For this clone: No antigen is known for it.

Whole-study results and caveats: The authors enumerated some 160 TCR beta chains as linked to cytomegalovirus. Confirmation was obtained in vitro that a few CMV-associated chains are specific for CMV antigens.

The donors were in the roughly 130-subject validation cohort, distinct from the approximately 610-subject first cohort. V was clipped by 6 bases and J by 2 bases, with 11 bases between them. This CDR3 is built from 14 residues. Germline CDR1 is MNHEY and CDR2 is SMNVEV (reference sequence). The gene calls are TRBV27 and TRBJ2-1; D possibly corresponds to TRBD2 (5 bases). The sample consisted of PBMCs. This receptor was identified in a woman aged 18-29 years in good health and CMV-seronegative. The CDR3 protein is CASREVETYNEQFF. In DNA, the CDR3 is TGTGCCAGCAGGGAGGTAGAAACCTACAATGAGCAGTTCTTC.